What follows is one TCR beta chain and its context. The data were obtained in a study of blood T cell repertoires in COVID-19. Study in general: Acute and convalescent COVID-19 samples came from the United States, Italy and Spain. Sample material is recorded as cDNA or gDNA derived from T cells, B-cell-depleted T cells, or PBMCs.

Trimming took 6 bases from V and 2 from J, leaving 9 bases between them. The CDR3 has 13 amino acids. From germline, CDR1 is MNHEY and CDR2 SVGAGI. In the study's own analysis: Reference gene primer amplification gave nucleated cell count estimates. Here immunoSEQ multiplex PCR was the method, and the copy in TCRdb shows in-frame clones only, minus some. From that table come the V and J calls and clone size; the DNA was used to work out D and trimming. The sample includes under 200,000 clones, around four fifths of them seen just once. The receptor comes from a man between 65 and 80 years old who had recovered from COVID-19. The sequencing sample was made of peripheral blood. The rearrangement links TRBV6-5 to TRBJ2-3; D unclear. As DNA, the CDR3 is TGTGCCAGCAGGGAGCCTCCCACAGATACGCAGTATTTT. Protein product: CASREPPTDTQYF.